Listed below are T cell receptor beta chains from one sample, sequenced in a study of cytomegalovirus exposure and HLA in healthy donors. Assay used: immunoSEQ multiplex PCR; TCRdb lists only in-frame clones, some missing. The data contain about 85,000 clones, 80% of them seen just once; the ten biggest clones take up approximately 29%. Sequenced sample: PBMCs. These receptors were obtained from a man aged 45-65 years in good health and CMV-seropositive. Both conserved end residues are part of each CDR3. D genes are given only for firm matches. Clone size is stated in some rows and not others, as once, few, many or a class when expanded.

abundance: -
j_gene: TRBJ1-2
d_gene: TRBD1
v_gene: TRBV7-9
CDR3aa: CSSSLDRDSSTF
CDR3nt: TGTTCCAGCAGCTTAGACCGGGACAGCTCGACCTTC

abundance: few
j_gene: TRBJ2-3
d_gene: -
v_gene: TRBV5-8
CDR3aa: CASSSIGGVPDTQYF
CDR3nt: TGTGCCAGCAGCTCCATAGGGGGGGTCCCAGATACGCAGTATTTT

abundance: -
j_gene: TRBJ2-3
d_gene: TRBD1
v_gene: TRBV27
CDR3aa: CASRTGTASTDTQYF
CDR3nt: TGTGCCAGCAGAACGGGGACAGCTAGCACAGATACGCAGTATTTT

abundance: -
j_gene: TRBJ1-5
d_gene: TRBD1
v_gene: TRBV27
CDR3aa: CASSYTGAHNQPQHF
CDR3nt: TGTGCCAGCAGCTATACAGGGGCCCACAATCAGCCCCAGCATTTT

abundance: -
j_gene: TRBJ1-4
d_gene: -
v_gene: TRBV15
CDR3aa: CATSRSGAELFF
CDR3nt: TGTGCCACCAGCAGATCCGGAGCAGAACTGTTTTTT

abundance: -
j_gene: TRBJ1-4
d_gene: -
v_gene: TRBV4-2
CDR3aa: CASSQELTSANEKLFF
CDR3nt: TGTGCCAGCAGCCAAGAACTCACCTCGGCTAATGAAAAACTGTTTTTT

abundance: few
j_gene: TRBJ2-3
d_gene: -
v_gene: TRBV7-9
CDR3aa: CASSLYTDTQYF
CDR3nt: TGTGCCAGCAGCTTGTACACAGATACGCAGTATTTT

abundance: -
j_gene: TRBJ2-7
d_gene: -
v_gene: TRBV9
CDR3aa: CASSVAGYTYEQYF
CDR3nt: TGTGCCAGCAGCGTAGCGGGTTACACCTACGAGCAGTACTTC

abundance: -
j_gene: TRBJ2-7
d_gene: TRBD1
v_gene: TRBV5-6
CDR3aa: CASSPTGVGEQYF
CDR3nt: TGTGCCAGCAGTCCGACAGGGGTAGGCGAGCAGTACTTC

abundance: -
j_gene: TRBJ2-7
d_gene: TRBD1
v_gene: TRBV7-8
CDR3aa: CASSLTLDRAYEQYF
CDR3nt: TGTGCCAGCAGCTTGACCTTGGACAGGGCCTACGAGCAGTACTTC

abundance: -
j_gene: TRBJ1-2
d_gene: TRBD1
v_gene: TRBV12-5
CDR3aa: CASARGGSYGYTF
CDR3nt: TGTGCTAGTGCCCGAGGGGGCAGCTATGGCTACACCTTC

abundance: -
j_gene: TRBJ2-2
d_gene: -
v_gene: TRBV7-9
CDR3aa: CASSLARGGTGELFF
CDR3nt: TGTGCCAGCAGCTTAGCGCGGGGAGGAACCGGGGAGCTGTTTTTT

abundance: -
j_gene: TRBJ1-5
d_gene: -
v_gene: TRBV19
CDR3aa: CASSNVQEGNQPQHF
CDR3nt: TGTGCCAGTAGTAATGTCCAGGAGGGAAATCAGCCCCAGCATTTT

abundance: few
j_gene: TRBJ1-2
d_gene: -
v_gene: TRBV4-2
CDR3aa: CASSPARGGYGYTF
CDR3nt: TGTGCCAGCAGCCCGGCTAGGGGCGGCTATGGCTACACCTTC

abundance: -
j_gene: TRBJ2-3
d_gene: -
v_gene: TRBV27
CDR3aa: CASIPSRRGYTDTQYF
CDR3nt: TGTGCCAGCATTCCTAGCAGGCGGGGCTACACAGATACGCAGTATTTT

abundance: -
j_gene: TRBJ2-1
d_gene: TRBD2
v_gene: TRBV7-9
CDR3aa: CASSLVTSGRAISYNEQFF
CDR3nt: TGTGCCAGCAGCTTAGTTACTAGCGGGAGGGCCATCTCCTACAATGAGCAGTTCTTC

abundance: once
j_gene: TRBJ1-5
d_gene: TRBD1
v_gene: TRBV2
CDR3aa: CASSAPLDRDEWPQHF
CDR3nt: TGTGCCAGCAGCGCCCCCCTAGACAGGGACGAATGGCCCCAGCATTTT

abundance: -
j_gene: TRBJ2-1
d_gene: TRBD1
v_gene: TRBV28
CDR3aa: CASSPGGSYNEQFF
CDR3nt: TGTGCCAGCAGCCCAGGGGGCTCCTACAATGAGCAGTTCTTC

abundance: -
j_gene: TRBJ2-3
d_gene: -
v_gene: TRBV5-6
CDR3aa: CASSPSSRPGLHF
CDR3nt: TGTGCCAGCAGCCCCTCGAGCCGCCCGGGACTCCATTTT

abundance: -
j_gene: TRBJ2-2
d_gene: -
v_gene: TRBV27
CDR3aa: CAREVQGEDGELFF
CDR3nt: TGTGCCAGGGAGGTGCAGGGGGAGGACGGGGAGCTGTTTTTT

abundance: -
j_gene: TRBJ2-7
d_gene: TRBD1
v_gene: TRBV30
CDR3aa: CAWSVGGSYEQYF
CDR3nt: TGTGCCTGGAGTGTAGGGGGCAGCTACGAGCAGTACTTC

abundance: -
j_gene: TRBJ1-4
d_gene: TRBD1
v_gene: TRBV6-6
CDR3aa: CASSYRTGEKLFF
CDR3nt: TGTGCCAGCAGTTACCGGACAGGTGAAAAACTGTTTTTT

abundance: few
j_gene: TRBJ1-5
d_gene: TRBD1
v_gene: TRBV7-9
CDR3aa: CASSAGTAKDQPQHF
CDR3nt: TGTGCCAGCAGCGCAGGGACAGCGAAGGATCAGCCCCAGCATTTT

abundance: -
j_gene: TRBJ1-2
d_gene: TRBD1
v_gene: TRBV14
CDR3aa: CASSAMGTGGIHGYTF
CDR3nt: TGTGCCAGCAGCGCGATGGGGACAGGGGGAATCCATGGCTACACCTTC

abundance: few
j_gene: TRBJ2-1
d_gene: -
v_gene: TRBV21-1
CDR3aa: CASSPGTFLKQFF
CDR3nt: TGTGCCAGCAGCCCCGGGACTTTTTTGAAGCAGTTCTTC

abundance: -
j_gene: TRBJ2-7
d_gene: -
v_gene: TRBV5-1
CDR3aa: CASSSVKTGSYEQYF
CDR3nt: TGCGCCAGCAGCTCGGTCAAGACAGGCTCCTACGAGCAGTACTTC

abundance: -
j_gene: TRBJ2-5
d_gene: -
v_gene: TRBV7-9
CDR3aa: CASSYMETQYF
CDR3nt: TGTGCCAGCAGTTATATGGAGACCCAGTACTTC

abundance: -
j_gene: TRBJ2-2
d_gene: -
v_gene: TRBV5-6
CDR3aa: CASSLISGINTGELFF
CDR3nt: TGTGCCAGCAGCTTGATTTCCGGGATTAACACCGGGGAGCTGTTTTTT

abundance: -
j_gene: TRBJ1-5
d_gene: TRBD1
v_gene: TRBV28
CDR3aa: CASRSGTGSRGPQHF
CDR3nt: TGTGCCAGCAGGTCCGGGACAGGGAGCCGGGGGCCCCAGCATTTT

abundance: -
j_gene: TRBJ2-2
d_gene: -
v_gene: TRBV4-1
CDR3aa: CASSQDREITGELFF
CDR3nt: TGCGCCAGCAGCCAAGATAGGGAGATCACCGGGGAGCTGTTTTTT

abundance: -
j_gene: TRBJ2-2
d_gene: -
v_gene: TRBV11-2
CDR3aa: CASSSTKGAGELFF
CDR3nt: TGTGCCAGCAGCTCCACTAAGGGGGCCGGGGAGCTGTTTTTT

abundance: -
j_gene: TRBJ1-1
d_gene: -
v_gene: TRBV18
CDR3aa: CASSPSVAGRATEAFF
CDR3nt: TGTGCCAGCTCACCATCAGTGGCAGGGCGAGCCACTGAAGCTTTCTTT

abundance: few
j_gene: TRBJ2-3
d_gene: -
v_gene: TRBV4-1
CDR3aa: CASSPSGTNFIPDTQYF
CDR3nt: TGCGCCAGCAGCCCCTCCGGGACAAATTTTATTCCAGATACGCAGTATTTT

abundance: -
j_gene: TRBJ2-2
d_gene: TRBD2
v_gene: TRBV9
CDR3aa: CASSLVAGGTGELFF
CDR3nt: TGTGCCAGCAGCCTGGTAGCGGGAGGGACCGGGGAGCTGTTTTTT

abundance: -
j_gene: TRBJ1-1
d_gene: -
v_gene: TRBV6-1
CDR3aa: CASSGQSNTEAFF
CDR3nt: TGTGCCAGCAGCGGACAGTCCAACACTGAAGCTTTCTTT

abundance: -
j_gene: TRBJ2-1
d_gene: -
v_gene: TRBV7-6
CDR3aa: CASSPDGGYYNEQFF
CDR3nt: TGTGCCAGCAGCCCAGATGGCGGCTATTACAATGAGCAGTTCTTC

abundance: -
j_gene: TRBJ1-2
d_gene: TRBD1
v_gene: TRBV19
CDR3aa: CASSLTRSQPKLGGGQGNYGYTF
CDR3nt: TGTGCCAGTAGTCTCACGCGCTCTCAGCCCAAGCTCGGGGGGGGACAGGGTAACTATGGCTACACCTTC

abundance: once
j_gene: TRBJ2-4
d_gene: -
v_gene: TRBV21-1
CDR3aa: CASSRGLSLAKNIQYF
CDR3nt: TGTGCCAGCAGCAGAGGACTTTCCCTAGCCAAAAACATTCAGTACTTC

abundance: -
j_gene: TRBJ2-1
d_gene: -
v_gene: TRBV7-6
CDR3aa: CASSLWNERVLNEQFF
CDR3nt: TGTGCCAGCAGCTTATGGAACGAGCGGGTGCTTAATGAGCAGTTCTTC

abundance: -
j_gene: TRBJ1-3
d_gene: -
v_gene: TRBV5-5
CDR3aa: CASSLDWEDGNTIYF
CDR3nt: TGTGCCAGCAGCTTGGATTGGGAGGATGGAAACACCATATATTTT

abundance: -
j_gene: TRBJ1-1
d_gene: TRBD1
v_gene: TRBV7-9
CDR3aa: CASSLDRGTAEAFF
CDR3nt: TGTGCCAGCAGCTTAGACCGGGGGACAGCTGAAGCTTTCTTT

abundance: -
j_gene: TRBJ2-7
d_gene: TRBD1
v_gene: TRBV6-5
CDR3aa: CASSRRTGGEMYF
CDR3nt: TGTGCCAGCAGTCGGCGGACAGGGGGGGAAATGTACTTC

abundance: -
j_gene: TRBJ2-7
d_gene: -
v_gene: TRBV2
CDR3aa: CASSRSSTYEQYF
CDR3nt: TGTGCCAGCAGTCGATCCTCTACCTACGAGCAGTACTTC

abundance: few
j_gene: TRBJ2-3
d_gene: -
v_gene: TRBV19
CDR3aa: CASSTGGGGPDTQYF
CDR3nt: TGTGCCAGTAGTACGGGGGGCGGCGGTCCAGATACGCAGTATTTT

abundance: -
j_gene: TRBJ2-3
d_gene: TRBD2
v_gene: TRBV7-9
CDR3aa: CASSLGTSGRAQDTQYF
CDR3nt: TGTGCCAGCAGCTTAGGAACTAGCGGGAGGGCCCAAGATACGCAGTATTTT

abundance: -
j_gene: TRBJ2-1
d_gene: TRBD1
v_gene: TRBV9
CDR3aa: CASSDDRVVDEQFF
CDR3nt: TGTGCCAGCAGCGATGACAGGGTCGTCGATGAGCAGTTCTTC

abundance: few
j_gene: TRBJ2-7
d_gene: TRBD1
v_gene: TRBV6-6
CDR3aa: CASSDPGTGSYEQYF
CDR3nt: TGTGCCAGCAGTGACCCCGGGACAGGGAGCTACGAGCAGTACTTC

abundance: -
j_gene: TRBJ1-6
d_gene: TRBD1
v_gene: TRBV2
CDR3aa: CASREMTGDNSPLHF
CDR3nt: TGTGCCAGCAGAGAAATGACAGGGGATAATTCACCCCTCCACTTT

abundance: -
j_gene: TRBJ1-1
d_gene: TRBD1
v_gene: TRBV10-3
CDR3aa: CAISAGTGGDAEAFF
CDR3nt: TGTGCCATCAGTGCAGGGACAGGCGGGGACGCTGAAGCTTTCTTT

abundance: -
j_gene: TRBJ1-1
d_gene: -
v_gene: TRBV5-1
CDR3aa: CASSLPGLNTEAFF
CDR3nt: TGCGCCAGCAGCTTGCCGGGTCTGAACACTGAAGCTTTCTTT

abundance: few
j_gene: TRBJ1-4
d_gene: TRBD1
v_gene: TRBV7-9
CDR3aa: CASSLNRGLGEKLFF
CDR3nt: TGTGCCAGCAGCTTAAACAGGGGGTTGGGTGAAAAACTGTTTTTT

abundance: -
j_gene: TRBJ2-4
d_gene: -
v_gene: TRBV19
CDR3aa: CASSITGGKNIQYF
CDR3nt: TGTGCCAGTAGTATAACCGGTGGCAAAAACATTCAGTACTTC

abundance: few
j_gene: TRBJ2-1
d_gene: -
v_gene: TRBV9
CDR3aa: CASSLGGPEQFF
CDR3nt: TGTGCCAGCAGCCTCGGGGGGCCCGAGCAGTTCTTC